This T cell receptor (beta chain) derives from a study of cytomegalovirus exposure and HLA in healthy donors. V was shortened by 1 base and J by 8 bases, with 12 bases between the two germline ends. The CDR3 is 15 amino acids. Germline V gene sequence: CDR1 SGHTA, CDR2 FQGNSA. The PCR was carried out with 60 Vbeta primers and 13 Jbeta primers. The repertoire was sequenced with immunoSEQ multiplex PCR; TCRdb's copy has only in-frame clones and lacks some. This table holds more than 70,000 clones, over 75% found once. The chain joins TRBV7-2 to TRBJ1-6, with D unresolved. This sequence was found in a boy aged 5-17 years in good health and CMV-seronegative. Sequences were obtained from PBMCs. This CDR3 reads CASSLVTGNYSPLHF. The CDR3, as DNA: TGTGCCAGCAGCTTAGTAACCGGGAACTATTCACCCCTCCACTTT.